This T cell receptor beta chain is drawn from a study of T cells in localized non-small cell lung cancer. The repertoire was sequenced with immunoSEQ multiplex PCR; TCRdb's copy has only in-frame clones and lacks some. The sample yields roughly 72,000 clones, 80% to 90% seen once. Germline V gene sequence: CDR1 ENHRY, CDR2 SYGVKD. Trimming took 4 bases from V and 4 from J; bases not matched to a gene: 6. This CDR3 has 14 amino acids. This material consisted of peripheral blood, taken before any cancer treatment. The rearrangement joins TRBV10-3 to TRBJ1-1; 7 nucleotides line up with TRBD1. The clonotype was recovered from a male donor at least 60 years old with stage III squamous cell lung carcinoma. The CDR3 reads CAISGRDSFTEAFF. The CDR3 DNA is TGTGCCATCAGTGGTCGGGACAGCTTCACTGAAGCTTTCTTT.